These 26 T cell receptor beta chains originate from one sample sequenced in a study of graft-versus-host responses after intestinal transplantation. Some 200,000 CFSE-labeled responder cells were plated with some 200,000 irradiated, violet-dye-labeled stimulator cells. Data came from immunoSEQ multiplex PCR; TCRdb stores just in-frame clones and leaves some out. The sample lists approximately 12,000 clones; roughly 33% were seen once. This sample comprised alloreactive CD8+ T cells from a mixed lymphocyte reaction culture, obtained before intestinal transplant. Subset meaning: CFSE-low proliferating T cells sorted from approximately 6-day pre-transplant mixed lymphocyte reaction (GvH or HvG direction). The receptors originated from a human patient who received an intestinal transplant.

The rearrangement uses TRBV6-5 and TRBJ2-7; 9 bases agree with TRBD1. Germline lookup yields CDR1 MNHEY and CDR2 SVGAGI. V lost 4 bases, J lost 3 bases, and 4 bases stayed unmatched. CDR3 length equals 14 residues. CDR3 nucleotide sequence: TGTGCCAGCAGTTTAGGACAGGGGTACTACGAGCAGTACTTC. Translating it yields CASSLGQGYYEQYF.

V and J are TRBV29-1 and TRBJ2-7; 9 nucleotides line up with TRBD2. Trimming at V came to 4 bases and at J to 3 bases, leaving 4 bases not matched to a gene. The V gene's germline CDR1 is SQVTM and CDR2 ANQGSEA. The CDR3 runs to 13 residues. In DNA form, the CDR3 reads TGCAGCGTTGGACTAGCGGCAGACTACGAGCAGTACTTC. Amino acid sequence: CSVGLAADYEQYF.

Only a few counts were recorded for this clone. The chain has TRBV7-7 and TRBJ2-7, with D unresolved. CDR1 SSHAT and CDR2 FNYEAQ come from the germline V gene (reference sequence). This CDR3 is 14 amino acids long. Trimming pared 1 base from V and 3 bases from J, leaving 10 bases between. CDR3 DNA: TGTGCCAGCAGCTTAGGCGGACCATTCTACGAGCAGTACTTC. Translating gives CASSLGGPFYEQYF.

This clone was seen a handful of times. The rearrangement uses TRBV4-1 and TRBJ1-3; D remains unclear. CDR1 is MGHRA, CDR2 YSYEKL, per germline. This CDR3 spans 15 amino acids. V shed 2 bases and J shed 2 bases, with 10 bases lying between them. The CDR3 DNA reads as TGCGCCAGCAGCCAATCCCAGTCTGCTGGAAACACCATATATTTT. It encodes CASSQSQSAGNTIYF.

This clone turned up a few times. J is TRBJ2-3 and V is TRBV4-1; 14 nucleotides line up with TRBD2. This CDR3 region has 17 residues. Germline V gene data show CDR1 as MGHRA and CDR2 as YSYEKL. Trimming took 4 bases from V and 5 from J; bases not matched to a gene: 8. The CDR3, as DNA: TGCGCCAGCAGCCCGATGACTAGCGGGGGGGCAGGAGATACGCAGTATTTT. It specifies CASSPMTSGGAGDTQYF.

The chain carries TRBV5-1 and TRBJ2-7; TRBD1 matches 7 bases. Germline V gives CDR1 SGHRS, CDR2 YFSETQ. CDR3 length equals 13 residues. V shed 3 bases, J shed 2 bases, and the junction held 2 bases outside the gene matches. CDR3 sequence (DNA): TGCGCCAGCAGCTCGACAGGGACCTACGAGCAGTACTTC. Its translation: CASSSTGTYEQYF.

Only a few counts were recorded for this clone. The chain recombines TRBV28 with TRBJ2-7; TRBD1 matches at 12 bases. The CDR3 has 16 amino acids. Germline-derived CDR1 and CDR2 are MDHEN and SYDVKM. V lost 6 bases to trimming and J lost 2 bases; unmatched junction nucleotides: 8. The CDR3 here is CASRGQGAIRTYEQYF. CDR3 in DNA: TGTGCCAGCAGGGGACAGGGGGCAATTCGGACCTACGAGCAGTACTTC.

Concerning this clone itself: Other DNA sequences within the sample encode an identical CDR3. The chain links TRBV5-1 to TRBJ2-7; 9 bases fit TRBD1. The V and J ends lost 4 bases and 3 bases, in that order; junction bases with no gene match: 5. Looked up from germline, CDR1 is SGHRS and CDR2 is YFSETQ. The CDR3 has 14 amino acids. The CDR3 DNA follows: TGCGCCAGCAGCCTGGGACAGGGTGACTACGAGCAGTACTTC. Its protein product is CASSLGQGDYEQYF. Full variable domain (outside the CDR3, taken from reference TRBV5-1 and TRBJ2-7): KAGVTQTPRYLIKTRGQQVTLSCSPISGHRSVSWYQQTPGQGLQFLFEYFSETQRNKGNFPGRFSGRQFSNSRSEMNVSTLELGDSALYLCASSLGQGDYEQYFGPGTRLTVT.

The chain links TRBV9 to TRBJ1-4, with 8 bases identical to TRBD1. This CDR3 comprises 15 residues. Trimming at V came to 3 bases and at J to 0 bases, leaving 1 base not matched to a gene. Germline CDR1 is SGDLS and CDR2 is YYNGEE. The CDR3 loop is CASSETGATNEKLFF. In nucleotides, the CDR3 is TGTGCCAGCAGCGAGACAGGGGCAACTAATGAAAAACTGTTTTTT.

This clone has a handful of counts. The chain has TRBV5-8 and TRBJ1-3, with a possible D match to TRBD1 (5 bases). The V end was cut by 0 bases, the J end by 1 base, with 11 bases between. Germline V gene sequence: CDR1 SGHTS, CDR2 YDEGEE. This CDR3 comprises 16 residues. The CDR3: CASSLVPGQSGNTIYF. The CDR3 DNA follows: TGTGCCAGCAGCTTGGTGCCGGGGCAATCTGGAAACACCATATATTTT.

V is TRBV6-5 and J is TRBJ1-2; possibly TRBD1 for D (6 bases). The ends were cut back, 4 bases at V and 0 bases at J, with 12 bases in the middle. The CDR3 runs 15 residues. CDR1 is MNHEY and CDR2 is SVGAGI in the germline V gene. The CDR3 DNA sequence: TGTGCCAGCAGTTCTACAGGGTCCCCTAACTATGGCTACACCTTC. Translated: CASSSTGSPNYGYTF.

The genes are TRBV2 and TRBJ2-7; the match to TRBD2 covers 14 bases. The CDR3 is 18 residues long. Unmatched junction bases numbered 4, after V lost 0 bases and J lost 0 bases. CDR1 and CDR2 from the germline V gene are SNHLY and FYNNEI. The CDR3 DNA reads as TGTGCCAGCAGTGAAGCGGGACTAGCGGGAGACCTCTCCTACGAGCAGTACTTC. It specifies CASSEAGLAGDLSYEQYF.

This clone has more than one count but fewer than ten. The genes are TRBV10-1 and TRBJ2-3; no clear D. Per the germline V gene, CDR1 is WNHNN and CDR2 is SYGVQD (reference sequence). Deletions cut 7 bases from V and 1 base from J, with 9 bases between. The CDR3 runs 13 residues. The CDR3 loop is CASKPQGTDTQYF. The CDR3 nucleotides are TGCGCCAGCAAGCCGCAGGGCACAGATACGCAGTATTTT.

This clone was observed a single time. This rearrangement joins TRBV18 to TRBJ2-7; perhaps D is TRBD1 or TRBD2 (5 bases each). V shed 2 bases and J shed 3 bases, with 5 bases lying between them. The germline CDR1 and CDR2 sequences are KGHSH and LQKENI. CDR3 length: 12 residues. The CDR3 DNA reads as TGTGCCAGCTCACCAGGGGGCTACGAGCAGTACTTC. Protein: CASSPGGYEQYF.

The chain employs TRBV5-1 and TRBJ2-3; D is undetermined. Trimming stripped 0 bases from V and 9 bases from J, with 17 bases between. The CDR3 has 15 residues. Germline V gene sequence: CDR1 SGHRS, CDR2 YFSETQ. DNA for the CDR3: TGCGCCAGCAGCTTGGGGGCCCAAGGCCAGACCACGCAGTATTTT. Amino acid sequence: CASSLGAQGQTTQYF. Using reference TRBV5-1 and TRBJ2-3 for the parts outside the CDR3, the full variable domain is KAGVTQTPRYLIKTRGQQVTLSCSPISGHRSVSWYQQTPGQGLQFLFEYFSETQRNKGNFPGRFSGRQFSNSRSEMNVSTLELGDSALYLCASSLGAQGQTTQYFGPGTRLTVL.

This clone appeared a few times. V is TRBV7-3 and J is TRBJ2-1; 8 bases are shared with TRBD1. V shed 3 bases and J 14 bases; nucleotides not matched to a gene: 9. There are 13 residues in the CDR3. Germline lookup yields CDR1 SGHTA and CDR2 FQGTGA. The CDR3 sequence: CASSFFPGQEEFF. The CDR3 DNA reads TGTGCCAGCAGCTTTTTCCCGGGACAGGAGGAGTTCTTC.

This clone was found a few times. The chain links TRBV7-9 to TRBJ2-3; D is perhaps TRBD2 (6 bases). Germline values: CDR1 SEHNR, CDR2 FQNEAQ (reference sequence). The germline V and J ends were trimmed by 8 bases and 1 base, with 7 bases remaining between them. The CDR3 is made up of 12 amino acids. The CDR3 nucleotides are TGTGCCAGCTCTAGCGGCACAGATACGCAGTATTTT. Protein product: CASSSGTDTQYF.

This clone was seen more than once but under ten times. V is TRBV28 and J is TRBJ1-5, with a tentative D call TRBD1 (5 bases). The germline CDR1 and CDR2 sequences are MDHEN and SYDVKM. This CDR3 has 15 amino acids. The ends were cut back, 2 bases at V and 2 bases at J, with 10 bases in the middle. The CDR3 DNA sequence: TGTGCCAGCAGTTTAGGGCAGGGAGGCAATCAGCCCCAGCATTTT. Translated, it gives CASSLGQGGNQPQHF. The full variable domain, its missing parts supplied by reference TRBV28 and TRBJ1-5, is DVKVTQSSRYLVKRTGEKVFLECVQDMDHENMFWYRQDPGLGLRLIYFSYDVKMKEKGDIPEGYSVSREKKERFSLILESASTNQTSMYLCASSLGQGGNQPQHFGDGTRLSIL.

In regard to this clone: The sample carries other DNA sequences with the same CDR3. The CDR3 reads CASSLGETQYF. The CDR3, as DNA: TGTGCCAGCAGCCTGGGGGAGACCCAGTACTTC. The V gene is TRBV27, the J gene TRBJ2-5; no firm D call. With 6 bases removed from V and 5 bases from J, the gap between germline ends came to 7 bases. Germline V gene sequence: CDR1 MNHEY, CDR2 SMNVEV (reference sequence). There are 11 residues in the CDR3.

The CDR3 reads CASSPGGHTEAFF. The CDR3 DNA reads as TGTGCCAGCAGTCCCGGGGGCCACACTGAAGCTTTCTTT. This chain connects TRBV9 to TRBJ1-1; perhaps TRBD1 as D (6 bases). The V gene lost 5 bases and the J gene lost 3 bases, with 11 bases spanning the gap. From germline, CDR1 is SGDLS and CDR2 YYNGEE. This CDR3 is 13 amino acids long.

The V call is TRBV30, the J call TRBJ1-2, with a tentative D call TRBD1 (6 bases). The germline V and J ends were trimmed by 0 bases and 6 bases, with 14 bases remaining between them. This CDR3 comprises 14 residues. CDR1 is GTSNPN and CDR2 is SVGIG in the germline V gene (reference sequence). CDR3 nucleotide sequence: TGTGCCTGGAGTGTACTGATGGGGGCGGATGGCTACACCTTC. Amino acids: CAWSVLMGADGYTF.

As regards this clone: This clone may be a read error of a much larger clone one base away. The chain links TRBV5-6 to TRBJ2-7; 8 nucleotides align to TRBD1. Germline CDR1 is SGHDT and CDR2 is YYEEEE. The CDR3 is 17 residues long. V shed 0 bases, J shed 6 bases, and the junction held 14 bases outside the gene matches. The CDR3 loop reads CASSLEELGTGLGEQYF. The DNA of the CDR3 is TGTGCCAGCAGCTTGGAAGAACTCGGGACAGGCCTCGGCGAGCAGTACTTC.

This clone was counted between two and nine times. The chain combines TRBV5-6 with TRBJ1-1; 8 nucleotides match TRBD1. Germline V gives CDR1 SGHDT, CDR2 YYEEEE. There are 15 residues in the CDR3. The J segment lost 5 bases and the V segment lost 2 bases, leaving 8 bases of the junction unmatched. CDR3 DNA: TGTGCCAGCAGCTTCCGGACAGGGTGGTGGACTGAAGCTTTCTTT. It specifies CASSFRTGWWTEAFF.

This clone occurred a few times. One junction end disagrees with the germline gene, perhaps due to a read error. The chain joins TRBV29-1 to TRBJ1-1, with D possibly matching TRBD1 (5 bases). Germline CDR1 and CDR2: SQVTM and ANQGSEA. The CDR3 is made up of 15 amino acids. CDR3 in DNA: TGCTGCGTTGAAGAGGGAGGGGCGGGGGGCACTGAAGCTTTCTTT. This gives the protein CCVEEGGAGGTEAFF.

J is TRBJ2-4 and V is TRBV6-1; the D gene is possibly TRBD2 (6 bases). The germline CDR1 and CDR2 sequences are MNHNS and SASEGT. Deletions cut 4 bases from V and 0 bases from J, with 16 bases between. The CDR3 length is 17 residues. The CDR3 spells CASSGYWGETAKNIQYF. The CDR3 DNA is TGTGCCAGCAGTGGTTACTGGGGGGAGACAGCCAAAAACATTCAGTACTTC.

This chain joins TRBV5-8 and TRBJ2-3, with TRBD2 matching 13 bases. The V and J ends lost 0 bases and 1 base, in that order; junction bases with no gene match: 5. The length of the CDR3 is 18 residues. Looked up from germline, CDR1 is SGHTS and CDR2 is YDEGEE. In DNA, the CDR3 is TGTGCCAGCAGCTTGGGACTAGCGGGAGGCTCCGGCACAGATACGCAGTATTTT. This sequence encodes CASSLGLAGGSGTDTQYF.